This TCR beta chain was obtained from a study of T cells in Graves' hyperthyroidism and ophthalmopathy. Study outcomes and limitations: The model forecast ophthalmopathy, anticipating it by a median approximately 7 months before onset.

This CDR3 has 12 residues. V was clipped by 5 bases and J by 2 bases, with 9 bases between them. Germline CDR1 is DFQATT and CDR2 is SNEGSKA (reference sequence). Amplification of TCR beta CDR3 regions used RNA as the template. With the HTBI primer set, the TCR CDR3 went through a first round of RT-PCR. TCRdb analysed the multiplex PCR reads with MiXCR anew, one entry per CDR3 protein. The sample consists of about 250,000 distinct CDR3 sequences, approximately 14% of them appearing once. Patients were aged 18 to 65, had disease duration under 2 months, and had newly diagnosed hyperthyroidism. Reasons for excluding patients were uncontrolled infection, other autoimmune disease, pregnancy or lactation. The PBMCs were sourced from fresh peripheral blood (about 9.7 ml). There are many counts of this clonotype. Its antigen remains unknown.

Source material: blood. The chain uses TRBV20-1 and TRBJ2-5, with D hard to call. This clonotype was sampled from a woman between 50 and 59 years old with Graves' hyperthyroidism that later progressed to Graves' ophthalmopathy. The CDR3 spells CSAAQEQETQYF. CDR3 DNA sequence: TGCAGTGCTGCCCAGGAACAAGAGACCCAGTACTTC.